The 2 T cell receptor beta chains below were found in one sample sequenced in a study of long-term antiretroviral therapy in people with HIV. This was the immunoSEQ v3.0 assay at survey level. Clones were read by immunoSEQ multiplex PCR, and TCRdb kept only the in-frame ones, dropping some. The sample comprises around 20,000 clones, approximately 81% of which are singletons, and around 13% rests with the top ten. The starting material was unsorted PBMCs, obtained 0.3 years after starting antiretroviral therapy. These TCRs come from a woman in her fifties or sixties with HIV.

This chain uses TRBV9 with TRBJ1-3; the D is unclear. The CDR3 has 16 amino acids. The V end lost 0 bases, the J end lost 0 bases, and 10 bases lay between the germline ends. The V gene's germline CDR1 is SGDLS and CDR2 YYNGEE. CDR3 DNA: TGTGCCAGCAGCGTAGCTCCACAGAACTCTGGAAACACCATATATTTT. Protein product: CASSVAPQNSGNTIYF.

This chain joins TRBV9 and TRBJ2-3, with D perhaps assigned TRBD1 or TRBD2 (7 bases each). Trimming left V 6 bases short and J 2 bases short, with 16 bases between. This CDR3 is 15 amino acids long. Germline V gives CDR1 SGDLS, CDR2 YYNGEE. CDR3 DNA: TGTGCCAGCACCAGGGGGGGGGCCTCCACAGATACGCAGTATTTT. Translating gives CASTRGGASTDTQYF. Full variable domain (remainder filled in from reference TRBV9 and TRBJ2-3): DSGVTQTPKHLITATGQRVTLRCSPRSGDLSVYWYQQSLDQGLQFLIQYYNGEERAKGNILERFSAQQFPDLHSELNLSSLELGDSALYFCASTRGGASTDTQYFGPGTRLTVL.